This T cell receptor beta chain was captured in a study of early T cells in non-severe SARS-CoV-2 infection. TCRdb ran MiXCR on the 5' RACE reads and lists one entry per CDR3 protein. Of roughly 50,000 distinct CDR3 sequences detected, roughly 7.8% appear once; the ten largest clones hold approximately 10%. The germline gives CDR1 SGHRS, CDR2 YFSETQ. The CDR3 extends over 13 amino acids. V was clipped by 7 bases and J by 7 bases; unmatched bases: 4. This clonotype was observed at least ten times. The sequences come from whole blood, collected at baseline. The receptor's source is an adult who was a healthcare worker with PCR-confirmed SARS-CoV-2 infection or an uninfected control (not recorded which). This chain joins TRBV5-1 and TRBJ2-2; TRBD2 matches at 10 bases. In DNA form, the CDR3 reads TGCGCCAGCTCCCTAGCGGGAGACGGGGAGCTGTTTTTT. This codes for CASSLAGDGELFF. The full variable domain, its missing parts supplied by reference TRBV5-1 and TRBJ2-2, is KAGVTQTPRYLIKTRGQQVTLSCSPISGHRSVSWYQQTPGQGLQFLFEYFSETQRNKGNFPGRFSGRQFSNSRSEMNVSTLELGDSALYLCASSLAGDGELFFGEGSRLTVL.